Following are 32 T cell receptor beta chains from one sample sequenced in a study of blood T cell repertoires in COVID-19. Clones were sequenced by immunoSEQ multiplex PCR, and TCRdb holds only the in-frame ones, with some missing. The sample carries about 300,000 clones, roughly 90% recorded once. Sequenced material: peripheral blood. The receptors come from a man aged 18 to 30 who had recovered from COVID-19.

This chain joins TRBV28 and TRBJ1-2; D remains ambiguous. Trimming removed 6 bases at V and 1 base at J, with 3 bases between. The CDR3 has 11 residues. CDR1 is MDHEN, CDR2 SYDVKM, per germline. CDR3 residues: CASSRNYGYTF. Written as DNA, the CDR3 is TGTGCCAGCAGCCGTAACTATGGCTACACCTTC.

V and J are TRBV29-1 and TRBJ1-2; no firm D call. Trimming stripped 3 bases from V and 7 bases from J, with 12 bases between. This CDR3 contains 12 residues. Germline V gene lookup returns CDR1 SQVTM and CDR2 ANQGSEA. This CDR3 is CSVEGLAGGYTF. CDR3 DNA sequence: TGCAGCGTTGAGGGCCTGGCGGGTGGCTACACCTTC.

The chain links TRBV7-8 to TRBJ2-3; 7 bases line up with TRBD1. V lost 5 bases to trimming and J lost 9 bases; unmatched junction nucleotides: 17. CDR3 length equals 16 residues. From germline, CDR1 is SGHVS and CDR2 FQNEAQ. The CDR3 loop reads CASSTGTAPPEETQYF. The DNA of the CDR3 is TGTGCCAGCAGCACCGGGACAGCCCCGCCAGAGGAGACGCAGTATTTT.

J is TRBJ2-5 and V is TRBV15; TRBD2 might be the D (6 bases). Looked up from germline, CDR1 is LNHNV and CDR2 is YYDKDF (reference sequence). This CDR3 spans 15 amino acids. V shed 0 bases and J shed 7 bases, with 15 bases lying between them. The CDR3 DNA reads as TGTGCCACCAGCAGAGATGGAACTAGCCGGGCGACCCAGTACTTC. The encoded protein is CATSRDGTSRATQYF.

The V gene is TRBV10-1, the J gene TRBJ2-1; D possibly corresponds to TRBD2 (7 bases). The germline V gene encodes CDR1 WNHNN and CDR2 SYGVQD (reference sequence). The CDR3 is 15 amino acids. Trimming stripped 2 bases from V and 1 base from J, with 9 bases between. The CDR3 nucleotides are TGCGCCAGCAGTGAGAGGGGGGGATCCTACAATGAGCAGTTCTTC. Its protein is CASSERGGSYNEQFF.

This chain links TRBV6-5 with TRBJ2-1; 9 bases are shared with TRBD1. After removal of 5 bases from V and 8 bases from J, the junction contained 7 bases not matched to a gene. Germline CDR1 MNHEY, CDR2 SVGAGI. The CDR3 runs 14 residues. As DNA, the CDR3 is TGTGCCAGCAGTCCGCCGGGACAGGGCCATGAGCAGTTCTTC. It is translated as CASSPPGQGHEQFF.

V gene TRBV5-1 combines with J gene TRBJ2-5; D is perhaps TRBD1 (5 bases). This CDR3 has 15 amino acids. Trimming removed 0 bases from V and 5 bases from J, with 14 bases in between. Germline V gene data show CDR1 as SGHRS and CDR2 as YFSETQ. CDR3 nucleotides: TGCGCCAGCAGCTTGGGAGCAGGGTTAGGGGAGACCCAGTACTTC. It yields the protein CASSLGAGLGETQYF.

This clone appeared once. The chain has TRBV9 and TRBJ1-1, with TRBD1 matching over 7 bases. The CDR3 is 14 amino acids. V lost 5 bases and J lost 10; bases outside the gene matches: 14. Germline-derived CDR1 and CDR2 are SGDLS and YYNGEE. CDR3 DNA sequence: TGTGCCAGCAGTGAAAATATGGGACAGCAAGGAGCTTTCTTT. Its translation is CASSENMGQQGAFF.

The chain recombines TRBV3-1 (or the pseudogene TRBV3-2) with TRBJ2-3; TRBD2 matches 12 bases. This CDR3 is built from 18 residues. Germline trimming cut 0 bases from V and 8 bases from J; bases unmatched to any gene: 12. The germline V gene has CDR1 LGHDT and CDR2 YNNKEL (reference sequence). The CDR3 region has the DNA TGTGCCAGCAGCCAAGATCGGGCTAGCGGGGGGGTAGGGTCTACGCAGTATTTT. This translates into CASSQDRASGGVGSTQYF.

The chain joins TRBV6-5 to TRBJ2-2; 11 bases map to TRBD1. The germline gives CDR1 MNHEY, CDR2 SVGAGI. Germline trimming cut 5 bases from V and 8 bases from J; bases unmatched to any gene: 7. CDR3 size: 15 residues. The CDR3, as DNA: TGTGCCAGCAGTACCGGGACAGGGGGATCGGGGGAGCTGTTTTTT. This translates into CASSTGTGGSGELFF.

The V gene is TRBV10-3, the J gene TRBJ1-3, with D possibly matching TRBD1 (5 bases). V was shortened by 3 bases and J by 2 bases, with 11 bases between the two germline ends. Germline CDR1 ENHRY, CDR2 SYGVKD. CDR3 length: 15 amino acids. The CDR3 reads CAISEAGNPGNTIYF. Written as DNA, the CDR3 is TGTGCCATCAGTGAAGCAGGGAACCCTGGAAACACCATATATTTT.

This chain joins TRBV12-5 and TRBJ2-5, with 11 bases that match TRBD1. Germline V CDR1 and CDR2: LGHNT, FRNRAP. The V segment lost 7 bases and the J segment 5 bases; nucleotides outside the gene matches: 15. The CDR3 is 17 residues long. CDR3 nucleotides: TGTGCTAGTGCCTCCGTCCTGGGACAGGGGGGCCTCGAGACCCAGTACTTC. Translated: CASASVLGQGGLETQYF. The variable domain in full, with the rest retrieved from reference TRBV12-5 and TRBJ2-5, is DARVTQTPRHKVTEMGQEVTMRCQPILGHNTVFWYRQTMMQGLELLAYFRNRAPLDDSGMPKDRFSAEMPDATLATLKIQPSEPRDSAVYFCASASVLGQGGLETQYFGPGTRLLVL.

The chain combines TRBV5-8 with TRBJ1-2; no reliable D call. CDR1 and CDR2 (germline): SGHTS, YDEGEE. V was cut by 2 bases and J by 6 bases, with 11 bases left in between. The CDR3 extends over 13 amino acids. CDR3 bases: TGTGCCAGCAGCTTATGGGCGAACGATGGCTACACCTTC. Translated, it gives CASSLWANDGYTF.

The chain uses TRBV2 and TRBJ2-5; 9 bases are a match to TRBD1. This CDR3 has 18 residues. Germline values: CDR1 SNHLY, CDR2 FYNNEI. The trim removed 8 bases at V and 1 base at J, leaving 17 bases unmatched. As DNA, the CDR3 is TGTGCCAGCCCACCGAAAGAAGCCCCGACAGGGGGCCAAGAGACCCAGTACTTC. It codes for CASPPKEAPTGGQETQYF.

This chain uses TRBV27 with TRBJ2-7, with 7 bases that match TRBD2. The CDR3 extends over 13 amino acids. J was trimmed by 4 bases and V by 3 bases; bases with no gene match: 3. In germline, CDR1 is MNHEY, CDR2 SMNVEV (reference sequence). The CDR3 DNA sequence: TGTGCCAGCAGTTTTCAGGGAGGGTACGAGCAGTACTTC. Its translation: CASSFQGGYEQYF.

Regarding this clone: A read error may account for a junction end that differs from germline. V is TRBV7-2 and J is TRBJ1-2; 8 nucleotides align to TRBD1. The CDR3 loop spans 15 amino acids. Germline V gives CDR1 SGHTA, CDR2 FQGNSA. The CDR3 reads CASSLALQGADGYTF. CDR3 nucleotides: TGTGCCAGCAGCCTAGCGCTTCAGGGGGCTGATGGCTACACCTTC.

This chain uses TRBV27 with TRBJ2-7; TRBD1 matches at 9 bases. Germline values: CDR1 MNHEY, CDR2 SMNVEV (reference sequence). The CDR3 has 14 residues. With 6 bases clipped from V and 6 bases from J, the junction kept 9 bases outside the gene matches. CDR3 DNA sequence: TGTGCCAGCAGCAACCGGGACAGGGCTGGCGAGCAGTACTTC. Amino acid sequence: CASSNRDRAGEQYF.

The chain recombines TRBV11-2 with TRBJ1-3, with D maybe TRBD1 (5 bases). CDR1 is SGHAT and CDR2 is FQNNGV in the germline V gene. This CDR3 has 15 amino acids. V was pared by 0 bases and J by 3 bases, with 9 bases between. The CDR3 nucleotides are TGTGCCAGCAGCTTAGATCGGGGACTTGGAAACACCATATATTTT. Protein product: CASSLDRGLGNTIYF.

This sequence joins TRBV27 and TRBJ2-1; D is perhaps TRBD1 (5 bases). V lost 3 bases to trimming and J lost 4 bases, with 7 bases between them. Looked up from germline, CDR1 is MNHEY and CDR2 is SMNVEV (reference sequence). This CDR3 has 13 residues. The CDR3, as DNA: TGTGCCAGCAGTTTCGCAGGGTACAATGAGCAGTTCTTC. Its protein is CASSFAGYNEQFF.

This chain uses TRBV7-6 with TRBJ2-7, with 11 bases matching TRBD2. Germline values: CDR1 SGHVS, CDR2 FNYEAQ. This CDR3 comprises 19 residues. V was pared by 5 bases and J by 6 bases, with 21 bases of the junction left unmatched. In DNA form, the CDR3 reads TGTGCCAGCAGCCCAAGTCCCAGGTCGGGACTAGCGGCACAAGGCGAGCAGTACTTC. Its protein product is CASSPSPRSGLAAQGEQYF.

The genes are TRBV9 and TRBJ1-1, with D possibly matching TRBD1 (6 bases). Germline CDR1 is SGDLS and CDR2 is YYNGEE. CDR3 length: 13 residues. The V end lost 4 bases, the J end lost 1 base, and 8 bases lay between the germline ends. The CDR3 sequence is CASSRGGNTEAFF. DNA for the CDR3: TGTGCCAGCAGCAGAGGGGGGAACACTGAAGCTTTCTTT.

This clone was seen a single time. The chain links TRBV6-5 to TRBJ2-3; weak D call: TRBD2 (5 bases). CDR3 length: 16 amino acids. V lost 2 bases to trimming and J lost 2 bases, with 14 bases between them. Germline V CDR1 and CDR2: MNHEY, SVGAGI. CDR3 in amino acids: CASSYKPSLITDTQYF. The CDR3 nucleotides are TGTGCCAGCAGTTACAAGCCTAGCCTTATCACAGATACGCAGTATTTT.

The chain is built from TRBV5-4 and TRBJ2-5; D might be TRBD1 (6 bases). This CDR3 comprises 14 residues. Germline assignment: CDR1 SGHNT and CDR2 YYREEE (reference sequence). V was cut by 5 bases and J by 0 bases, with 11 bases left in between. Written as DNA, the CDR3 is TGTGCCAGCAGGTTCCGGGACAACCAAGAGACCCAGTACTTC. It translates to CASRFRDNQETQYF. Together with reference TRBV5-4 and TRBJ2-5, the CDR3 gives the full variable domain: ETGVTQSPTHLIKTRGQQVTLRCSSQSGHNTVSWYQQALGQGPQFIFQYYREEENGRGNFPPRFSGLQFPNYSSELNVNALELDDSALYLCASRFRDNQETQYFGPGTRLLVL.

This chain links TRBV5-1 with TRBJ1-1; D gene unclear. Per the germline V gene, CDR1 is SGHRS and CDR2 is YFSETQ. Trimming left V 5 bases short and J 0 bases short, with 8 bases between. CDR3 size: 13 residues. The CDR3 DNA sequence: TGCGCCAGCAGGTACAGCTTGAACACTGAAGCTTTCTTT. Translated: CASRYSLNTEAFF.

This clone was counted only a few times. The chain couples TRBV6-6 to TRBJ1-3; tentative D call: TRBD1 (5 bases). Germline-derived CDR1 and CDR2 are MNHNY and SVGAGI (reference sequence). The CDR3 covers 14 residues. Trimming removed 2 bases at V and 5 bases at J, with 10 bases between. The CDR3 region has the DNA TGTGCCAGCAGTTACCAACAGGACAGAAACACCATATATTTT. Residues: CASSYQQDRNTIYF.

V and J are TRBV4-2 and TRBJ1-2; maybe TRBD1 (6 bases). In germline, CDR1 is LGHNA, CDR2 YNFKEQ. The CDR3 is 15 amino acids. Trimming shortened V by 0 bases and J by 2 bases, and 10 bases separated the two germline ends. The CDR3 loop is CASSQEGGQNYGYTF. As DNA, the CDR3 is TGTGCCAGCAGCCAAGAGGGCGGACAGAACTATGGCTACACCTTC.

CDR3 sequence (DNA): TGTGCCAGCAGTTCCCCTCGGCAGGGGGTTGGAACTAATGAAAAACTGTTTTTT. Its protein product is CASSSPRQGVGTNEKLFF. The rearrangement links TRBV11-2 to TRBJ1-4, with TRBD1 matching over 7 bases. V gave up 6 bases and J gave up 1 base; unmatched junction bases: 14. The CDR3 length is 18 residues. Germline V gives CDR1 SGHAT, CDR2 FQNNGV.

The chain uses TRBV6-4 and TRBJ2-3; TRBD1 aligns across 9 bases. Germline values: CDR1 MRHNA, CDR2 SNTAGT. The J segment lost 5 bases and the V segment lost 3 bases, leaving 3 bases of the junction unmatched. This CDR3 has 14 residues. For the CDR3, the DNA is TGTGCCAGCAGTGAACAGGGGGCAGAAGATACGCAGTATTTT. It is translated as CASSEQGAEDTQYF.

V is TRBV7-9 and J is TRBJ2-7, with a weak D call TRBD1 (6 bases). V was pared by 5 bases and J by 6 bases, with 20 bases between. This CDR3 contains 15 residues. Germline V gives CDR1 SEHNR, CDR2 FQNEAQ (reference sequence). This CDR3 is CASSPPTTGLFEQYF. The CDR3 DNA is TGTGCCAGCAGCCCTCCAACGACAGGTTTGTTCGAGCAGTACTTC.

The chain combines TRBV5-6 with TRBJ2-7; D not certain. V lost 3 bases and J 3 bases, leaving 4 bases between the germline ends. This CDR3 has 11 amino acids. CDR1 and CDR2 from the germline V gene are SGHDT and YYEEEE. CDR3 loop: CASSSGYEQYF. Written as DNA, the CDR3 is TGTGCCAGCAGCTCGGGCTACGAGCAGTACTTC.

V usage is TRBV5-5 and J usage is TRBJ2-3, with no clear D. This CDR3 is built from 12 residues. Germline V gene sequence: CDR1 SGHKS, CDR2 YYEKEE (reference sequence). Trimming pared 6 bases from V and 8 bases from J, leaving 13 bases between. CDR3 sequence reads: CASNSLGSTQYF. The CDR3 DNA is TGTGCCAGCAACAGCTTAGGAAGTACGCAGTATTTT.

The chain links TRBV6-1 to TRBJ1-1; 7 bases map to TRBD1. In germline, CDR1 is MNHNS, CDR2 SASEGT. V was clipped by 0 bases and J by 7 bases; unmatched bases: 2. The CDR3 has 13 residues. For the CDR3, the DNA is TGTGCCAGCAGTGAAGCGTCAGGGGGTGAAGCTTTCTTT. Protein product: CASSEASGGEAFF.